Presented here are 26 T cell receptor beta chains from one specimen sequenced in a study of blood T cell repertoires in COVID-19. Only in-frame clones appear in the TCRdb table, and some are missing; sequencing was by immunoSEQ multiplex PCR. The sample has about 300,000 clones; around 89% are singletons. The sequenced material came from peripheral blood. The receptors stem from a man between 18 and 29 years old who had recovered from COVID-19.

About this clone: This sample also contains other DNA sequences that code for the same CDR3. The J gene is TRBJ2-2, the V gene TRBV5-1; D is undetermined. Germline CDR1 and CDR2: SGHRS and YFSETQ. The ends were cut back, 0 bases at V and 1 base at J, with 4 bases in the middle. This CDR3 region has 14 residues. The CDR3 is CASSLGQNTGELFF. As DNA, the CDR3 is TGCGCCAGCAGCTTGGGGCAGAACACCGGGGAGCTGTTTTTT. Full variable domain (rest looked up from reference TRBV5-1 and TRBJ2-2): KAGVTQTPRYLIKTRGQQVTLSCSPISGHRSVSWYQQTPGQGLQFLFEYFSETQRNKGNFPGRFSGRQFSNSRSEMNVSTLELGDSALYLCASSLGQNTGELFFGEGSRLTVL.

The chain joins TRBV2 to TRBJ2-5, with 11 bases fitting TRBD1. Germline V CDR1 and CDR2: SNHLY, FYNNEI. V was pared by 8 bases and J by 5 bases, with 7 bases of the junction left unmatched. This CDR3 region has 14 residues. In nucleotides, the CDR3 is TGTGCCAGCTGCTGGACAGGGGGCGTCGAGACCCAGTACTTC. Protein product: CASCWTGGVETQYF.

Only a few counts were recorded for this clone. V gene TRBV5-1 combines with J gene TRBJ2-7; TRBD2 matches at 9 bases. The germline V gene encodes CDR1 SGHRS and CDR2 YFSETQ. The CDR3 is 16 residues long. The V and J ends lost 0 bases and 6 bases, in that order; junction bases with no gene match: 10. The CDR3 sequence: CASSLVSGGPGAEQYF. CDR3 DNA: TGCGCCAGCAGCTTGGTTAGCGGGGGCCCCGGAGCCGAGCAGTACTTC.

The gene calls are TRBV7-9 and TRBJ2-1; TRBD2 aligns across 7 bases. Germline trimming cut 5 bases from V and 1 base from J; bases unmatched to any gene: 11. The CDR3 is 17 residues long. Looked up from germline, CDR1 is SEHNR and CDR2 is FQNEAQ (reference sequence). CDR3 bases: TGTGCCAGCAGCGAAAGCGGGGCCTCCGGGTCCTACAATGAGCAGTTCTTC. It is translated as CASSESGASGSYNEQFF.

The V and J genes are TRBV5-1 and TRBJ2-5, with D possibly being TRBD2 (6 bases). The CDR3 consists of 14 residues. The germline V gene has CDR1 SGHRS and CDR2 YFSETQ. V lost 2 bases and J lost 2, with 10 bases in between. The CDR3 loop reads CASSFGGAQETQYF. CDR3 in DNA: TGCGCCAGCAGCTTCGGCGGGGCACAAGAGACCCAGTACTTC.

The CDR3 nucleotides read TGTGCCAGTAGTACCTCCCGGACAGTCTACGACTATGGCTACACCTTC. Its protein product is CASSTSRTVYDYGYTF. The V call is TRBV19, the J call TRBJ1-2; tentative D call: TRBD1 (6 bases). This CDR3 contains 16 residues. In germline, CDR1 is LNHDA, CDR2 SQIVND (reference sequence). Trimming pared 4 bases from V and 3 bases from J, leaving 18 bases between.

V gene TRBV7-2 combines with J gene TRBJ1-5; 8 bases map to TRBD1. Germline V lookup: CDR1 SGHTA, CDR2 FQGNSA. J was trimmed by 6 bases and V by 4 bases; bases with no gene match: 5. The CDR3 consists of 14 residues. DNA for the CDR3: TGTGCCAGCAGCTCCGGACAGGGCGGTCAGCCCCAGCATTTT. This sequence encodes CASSSGQGGQPQHF.

V gene TRBV9 combines with J gene TRBJ1-6, with TRBD1 as a possible D gene (5 bases). Trimming left V 0 bases short and J 8 bases short, with 12 bases between. The CDR3 loop spans 15 amino acids. CDR1 and CDR2 (germline): SGDLS, YYNGEE. The chain's CDR3 is CASSVEAREDSPLHF. In nucleotides, the CDR3 is TGTGCCAGCAGCGTAGAGGCCAGGGAGGATTCACCCCTCCACTTT.

DNA of the CDR3: TGCGCCAGCAGCTTATCAGGGGGAACTGAAAAACTGTTTTTT. Its protein is CASSLSGGTEKLFF. The V call is TRBV5-1, the J call TRBJ1-4, with 7 bases matching TRBD1. Germline CDR1 is SGHRS and CDR2 is YFSETQ. The CDR3 spans 14 residues. V lost 2 bases to trimming and J lost 7 bases; unmatched junction nucleotides: 5.

The rearrangement joins TRBV6-2 or TRBV6-3 to TRBJ2-5; perhaps TRBD2 as D (6 bases). The germline V gene has CDR1 MNHEY and CDR2 SVGEGT. This CDR3 has 13 residues. The V gene lost 6 bases and the J gene lost 0 bases, with 8 bases spanning the gap. The CDR3: CASSGRYQETQYF. In DNA, the CDR3 is TGTGCCAGCAGCGGGAGATACCAAGAGACCCAGTACTTC.

The chain couples TRBV6-6 to TRBJ1-2; D is possibly TRBD1 (6 bases). Germline V gene data show CDR1 as MNHNY and CDR2 as SVGAGI (reference sequence). This CDR3 has 19 amino acids. V was pared by 5 bases and J by 2 bases, with 27 bases between. This chain's CDR3 is CASSPTGRGGTALNYGYTF. The CDR3 nucleotides are TGTGCCAGCAGTCCCACCGGGAGGGGGGGGACGGCCTTAAACTATGGCTACACCTTC.

The J gene is TRBJ2-3, the V gene TRBV7-9; TRBD1 aligns across 10 bases. Germline CDR1 SEHNR, CDR2 FQNEAQ (reference sequence). This CDR3 comprises 16 residues. The V segment lost 0 bases and the J segment 8 bases; nucleotides outside the gene matches: 8. The CDR3 protein is CASSLADRGLSSTQYF. The DNA of the CDR3 is TGTGCCAGCAGCTTAGCAGACAGGGGGCTTAGTAGTACGCAGTATTTT.

The V call is TRBV6-6, the J call TRBJ2-3; 8 bases line up with TRBD1. Germline lookup yields CDR1 MNHNY and CDR2 SVGAGI (reference sequence). This CDR3 is 14 amino acids long. The junction had 5 bases not matched to a gene; V was cut back by 5 bases and J by 4 bases. The CDR3: CASSHRGIADTQYF. The CDR3 DNA sequence: TGTGCCAGCAGTCACAGGGGGATCGCAGATACGCAGTATTTT.

This chain uses TRBV9 with TRBJ2-5; 7 positions agree with TRBD1. CDR1 and CDR2 from the germline V gene are SGDLS and YYNGEE. The J segment lost 2 bases and the V segment lost 2 bases, leaving 6 bases of the junction unmatched. The CDR3 runs to 15 residues. CDR3: CASSVPQGSQETQYF. Written as DNA, the CDR3 is TGTGCCAGCAGCGTTCCACAGGGGTCTCAAGAGACCCAGTACTTC.

The J gene is TRBJ1-4, the V gene TRBV7-9; D gene unclear. Germline CDR1 is SEHNR and CDR2 is FQNEAQ (reference sequence). The length of the CDR3 is 14 residues. V was pared by 5 bases and J by 7 bases, with 14 bases between. The CDR3 protein is CASSRWGEGEKLFF. CDR3 nucleotide sequence: TGTGCCAGCAGCCGTTGGGGTGAGGGTGAAAAACTGTTTTTT.

The chain has TRBV7-8 and TRBJ2-1, with 10 bases aligning to TRBD1. Germline V CDR1 and CDR2: SGHVS, FQNEAQ. V lost 5 bases to trimming and J lost 5 bases; unmatched junction nucleotides: 6. This CDR3 comprises 15 residues. The CDR3 protein is CASSPRQGANNEQFF. The CDR3 nucleotides read TGTGCCAGCAGCCCGCGACAGGGGGCTAACAATGAGCAGTTCTTC.

This clone was seen more than once but under ten times. The chain carries TRBV5-8 and TRBJ2-5, with D perhaps matching TRBD1 (5 bases). Germline CDR1 SGHTS, CDR2 YDEGEE. V was cut by 0 bases and J by 3 bases, with 12 bases left in between. The CDR3 is 15 amino acids. CDR3 protein: CASSLGVGAEETQYF. CDR3 DNA sequence: TGTGCCAGCAGCTTGGGGGTAGGGGCTGAAGAGACCCAGTACTTC.

The chain carries TRBV11-2 and TRBJ1-1; no clear D. Trimming stripped 3 bases from V and 4 bases from J, with 9 bases between. Germline assignment: CDR1 SGHAT and CDR2 FQNNGV. The CDR3 contains 13 residues. The CDR3 DNA reads as TGTGCCAGCAGCTTCGGAGGTGGCACTGAAGCTTTCTTT. It encodes CASSFGGGTEAFF.

CDR3 amino acids: CASSPSGNTEAFF. In DNA, the CDR3 is TGTGCCAGCAGCCCGTCAGGGAACACTGAAGCTTTCTTT. The rearrangement links TRBV3-1 (or the pseudogene TRBV3-2) to TRBJ1-1; unclear D gene. The CDR3 consists of 13 residues. Per germline, CDR1 LGHDT and CDR2 YNNKEL (reference sequence). Between the trimmed V and J ends, which lost 4 bases and 1 base, there was a span of 7 bases.

This clone was recorded only once. The rearrangement joins TRBV11-3 to TRBJ1-1; TRBD1 might be the D (5 bases). The CDR3 has 16 amino acids. V dropped 2 bases and J dropped 3 bases, with 16 bases sitting between them. Germline V gene lookup returns CDR1 SGHNT and CDR2 YENEEA. DNA of the CDR3: TGTGCCAGCAGCTTAACCCAGGGTGGCCCATACACTGAAGCTTTCTTT. This encodes CASSLTQGGPYTEAFF.

The rearrangement links TRBV6-6 to TRBJ2-7, with D possibly TRBD2 on 6 matching bases. V lost 0 bases and J lost 3, with 9 bases in between. CDR1 is MNHNY and CDR2 is SVGAGI in the germline V gene (reference sequence). The CDR3 has 14 residues. The CDR3 nucleotides read TGTGCCAGCAGTTACTCCGGGACTCTCTACGAGCAGTACTTC. This codes for CASSYSGTLYEQYF.

The rearrangement uses TRBV10-3 and TRBJ2-1; 10 nucleotides line up with TRBD2. Germline assignment: CDR1 ENHRY and CDR2 SYGVKD. The CDR3 extends over 19 amino acids. V lost 0 bases and J lost 4; bases outside the gene matches: 12. The CDR3, as DNA: TGTGCCATCAGTGAGTCTCTTATAAGGACTAGCGGAACATACAATGAGCAGTTCTTC. The encoded protein is CAISESLIRTSGTYNEQFF.

The J gene is TRBJ2-7, the V gene TRBV19, with D maybe TRBD2 (6 bases). V was cut by 1 base and J by 2 bases, with 9 bases left in between. This CDR3 spans 14 amino acids. The V gene's germline CDR1 is LNHDA and CDR2 SQIVND (reference sequence). Here the CDR3 reads CASSIVGGTYEQYF. CDR3 nucleotides: TGTGCCAGTAGTATAGTCGGGGGAACCTACGAGCAGTACTTC.

The chain uses TRBV7-6 and TRBJ2-5; no definite D call. The germline V gene encodes CDR1 SGHVS and CDR2 FNYEAQ. The CDR3 consists of 13 residues. V gave up 1 base and J gave up 3 bases, with 6 bases separating them. CDR3 nucleotide sequence: TGTGCCAGCAGCTTAGGCCAGAAAGAGACCCAGTACTTC. Translation: CASSLGQKETQYF.

The gene calls are TRBV3-1 (or the pseudogene TRBV3-2) and TRBJ2-7, with 7 bases aligning to TRBD2. V trimming: 4 bases; J trimming: 2 bases; junction bases outside the gene matches: 11. CDR1 is LGHDT and CDR2 is YNNKEL in the germline V gene (reference sequence). The CDR3 is 16 amino acids. For the CDR3, the DNA is TGTGCCAGCAGCCCTACGGGCTCAGCGGGGACCTACGAGCAGTACTTC. It specifies CASSPTGSAGTYEQYF.

This chain connects TRBV5-1 to TRBJ2-1; D is unclear. Trimming left V 4 bases short and J 2 bases short, with 10 bases between. Germline-derived CDR1 and CDR2 are SGHRS and YFSETQ. The CDR3 contains 14 residues. This chain's CDR3 is CASSAARTYNEQFF. CDR3 nucleotide sequence: TGCGCCAGCAGCGCGGCTAGGACCTACAATGAGCAGTTCTTC. The entire variable domain, with the rest obtained from reference TRBV5-1 and TRBJ2-1, is as follows: KAGVTQTPRYLIKTRGQQVTLSCSPISGHRSVSWYQQTPGQGLQFLFEYFSETQRNKGNFPGRFSGRQFSNSRSEMNVSTLELGDSALYLCASSAARTYNEQFFGPGTRLTVL.